Listed below are T cell receptor beta chains from one sample, sequenced in a study of blood T cell repertoires in COVID-19. The table came from immunoSEQ multiplex PCR; TCRdb's copy has only in-frame clones and leaves some out. Here the sample spans around 200,000 clones, less than 90% being singletons. The source material was PBMCs or T cells enriched from blood (not recorded which). Receptors were obtained from a woman aged 50 to 60 in a cohort exposed to, infected with or recovered from COVID-19 (not recorded which). The CDR3 runs from the conserved cysteine through the conserved F or W. Each record gives: V gene, J gene, D gene, clone size, CDR3 protein, CDR3 DNA. A D gene is named only where the DNA matches it firmly. Clone size appears in some rows only: once, few, many, or a class for an expanded clone.

V: TRBV10-3
J: TRBJ2-2
D: TRBD1
size: NA
CDR3: CAISTVRGQGTTGELFF
DNA: TGTGCCATCAGTACAGTTCGGGGACAGGGGACCACCGGGGAGCTGTTTTTT

V: TRBV7-2
J: TRBJ2-7
D: NA
size: few
CDR3: CASSLEVRRGLYEQYF
DNA: TGTGCCAGCAGCTTAGAAGTAAGGCGGGGGCTCTACGAGCAGTACTTC

V: TRBV3-1/TRBV3-2
J: TRBJ2-7
D: TRBD1
size: NA
CDR3: CASSQLFLGGSPYEQYF
DNA: TGTGCCAGCAGTCAACTGTTCTTAGGGGGCTCTCCCTACGAGCAGTACTTC

V: TRBV5-4
J: TRBJ2-7
D: NA
size: NA
CDR3: CASSSKDSSYEQYF
DNA: TGTGCCAGCAGCTCGAAGGACAGCTCCTACGAGCAGTACTTC

V: TRBV19
J: TRBJ2-2
D: TRBD1
size: NA
CDR3: CASSREGAHTGELFF
DNA: TGTGCCAGTAGTCGAGAGGGGGCCCACACCGGGGAGCTGTTTTTT

V: TRBV2
J: TRBJ2-7
D: TRBD2
size: NA
CDR3: CASSSSGVYEQYF
DNA: TGTGCCAGCAGCTCTAGCGGGGTCTACGAGCAGTACTTC

V: TRBV11-2
J: TRBJ2-2
D: NA
size: NA
CDR3: CASSLAGSRTAELFF
DNA: TGTGCCAGCAGCTTAGCAGGGTCAAGGACCGCGGAGCTGTTTTTT

V: TRBV2
J: TRBJ1-2
D: TRBD1
size: NA
CDR3: CASSPAAGTGYGYTF
DNA: TGTGCCAGCAGTCCAGCGGCAGGGACAGGTTATGGCTACACCTTC

V: TRBV11-3
J: TRBJ2-5
D: TRBD2
size: NA
CDR3: CASSRTSQETQYF
DNA: TGTGCCAGCAGCCGGACTAGCCAAGAGACCCAGTACTTC

V: TRBV5-1
J: TRBJ1-2
D: NA
size: NA
CDR3: CASSSGGVNYGYTF
DNA: TGCGCCAGCAGCTCCGGGGGTGTTAACTATGGCTACACCTTC

V: TRBV11-3
J: TRBJ1-2
D: NA
size: NA
CDR3: CASSSNYRAPGYGYTF
DNA: TGTGCCAGCAGCTCCAACTACAGGGCTCCGGGCTATGGCTACACCTTC

V: TRBV7-6
J: TRBJ2-7
D: TRBD1
size: NA
CDR3: CASSHGQGYEQYF
DNA: TGTGCCAGCAGCCACGGACAGGGTTACGAGCAGTACTTC